This T cell receptor beta chain was recovered during a study of shared clonotypes between healthy human individuals (dated by TCRdb to 2020 to 2022). Concerning the study at large: A few men and two women, aged 18 to 49 years, made up the cohort. Between about 0.9 and 10 billion PBMCs per donor were obtained by leukapheresis. Blood TCR repertoires of 5 or 6 healthy adults were deeply sequenced to estimate repertoire size and the extent of clonotype sharing between individuals. To increase sequencing depth and limit assay-specific biases, different laboratories used diverse techniques to prepare libraries and sequence TCR repertoires. For each donor, three plates each were used for CD4 naive and CD4 memory, two plates were used for CD8 naive, and one plate was used for CD8 memory.

With regard to this clone: This receptor's antigen is unknown. No base qualities exist here, and no much larger clone lies one base off it.

Donors were healthy HIV-negative adults with no recently reported acute infections or vaccinations. Every donor was a Caucasian adult residing in Nashville, Tennessee, USA. CD4+ T cells were enriched through magnetic negative selection, after which naive cells were positively selected on CD45RA and the remaining negative fraction served as the memory subset. After blood collection by leukapheresis, PBMCs were isolated using Ficoll-Histopaque density gradient centrifugation and then cryopreserved in the vapor phase of liquid nitrogen. Purity and quantity of every magnetically sorted T cell population were checked by analytical flow cytometry. Genomic DNA was isolated from each sorted fraction and quantified by UV absorbance on a Nanodrop 2000c. TCR CDR3 regions were amplified from genomic DNA by multiplex PCR using the deep immunoSEQ assay. Extracted genomic DNA from each cell subset was distributed evenly across all wells of several immunoSEQ 96-well plates, and each plate was treated as a replicate. For sorted subsets, each replicate PCR was loaded with roughly 200 ng genomic DNA, equivalent to 30,000 or so T cell genomes. Purified libraries were quantified with a Qubit 3.0 fluorometer, sized on a Bioanalyzer 2100, and re-quantified with the KAPA Library Quantification kit. Every immunoSEQ 96-well plate was sequenced on a separate single-read 150-cycle Illumina NextSeq 550 flow cell. The authors processed their data as follows. The immunoSEQ output contained only junctional sequences without quality scores, so filtering could not match that applied to full-length reads. Sequences were annotated with PyIR, a Python wrapper for IgBLAST v1.9, using IMGT germline references to assign V/J genes and CDR3. Reads were removed for weak V/J assignments (E-value above 1e-6), missing CDR3, stop codons, out-of-frame junctions, or ambiguous translated residues. V3J clonotypes were defined as sequences sharing the same inferred V gene, J gene, and CDR3 amino acid sequence. The percentage overlap between two repertoires was calculated by dividing the number of shared unique clonotypes by the size of the smaller repertoire. Richness of each repertoire was evaluated using RTK rarefaction, the Chao1 estimator, and Recon v2.1 estimates of unobserved clonotypes. Generation probabilities were computed with OLGA for all TCRbeta clonotypes obtained by the gDNA method from several donors. The immuneACCESS repertoire file appears here via TCRdb, limited to in-frame rearrangements. These files lack a portion of the clones; in checked studies, under half of the deficit traces to unresolved V genes, and the cause of the others is not known. V, J and clone size are those of that table, while D and trimming were read from the DNA. The sample contains 2 million to 2.5 million clones, roughly 95% of them found a single time. The top ten clones comprise around 0.13% of the sample.

Study-wide findings and limitations: Even with the large sequencing depth, rarefaction of the sorted-subset datasets indicated that sequencing was incomplete. Pairwise subsampling led to the expectation that sequencing depth would affect the degree of clonotype sharing among donors. Compared with non-shared clonotypes, the clonotypes found in all four sorted-subset donors had higher generation probabilities. When a few donors were compared, the shared fraction of clonotypes was 5% to 6.5% for naive CD4, 3.5% for naive CD8, 2% to 2.5% for memory CD4, and 0.3% to 0.5% for memory CD8. Estimated clonotype richness was generally larger for naive than for memory subsets. Because the study included a small number of donors, the genetic and exposure-history diversity represented was limited. Only blood was sampled, and tissue TCR repertoires likely differ from those in blood.

This TCR was sampled from a man aged 18 to 29 in good health. Sequencing was carried out using naive CD4+ T cells sorted from blood. Sample cell subset or site, as interpreted from the label and publication: CD45RA+ positively selected.

CDR3 reads: CAWSGLRTASGANVLTF. The DNA sequence follows: TGTGCCTGGAGTGGGCTCCGGACAGCCTCTGGGGCCAACGTCCTGACTTTC. This chain joins TRBV30 to TRBJ2-6; TRBD1 could be the D gene, as 6 bases match. CDR1 and CDR2 (GTSNPN, SVGIG) derive from the germline V gene (reference sequence). Including the terminal cysteine and phenylalanine, the CDR3 comprises 17 residues. Left in the record is the CDR3 DNA by itself, 51 bases read in frame from the first base. V is shortened by 1 base, J by 0 bases, and the region joining them spans 13 bases.